The clone carrying this T cell receptor (beta chain) has at least ten counts. The CDR3 contains 16 residues. The V end lost 2 bases, the J end lost 5 bases, and 17 bases lay between the germline ends. From germline, CDR1 is MDHEN and CDR2 SYDVKM. This entry comes from a study of T cells in Graves' hyperthyroidism and ophthalmopathy. The source material, RNA transcripts, was used to amplify TCR beta CDR3 regions. When the TCR CDR3 underwent first-round RT-PCR, the HTBI primer set was used. MiXCR, applied by TCRdb to the multiplex PCR reads, yields one record per CDR3 protein. The repertoire includes about 400,000 distinct CDR3 sequences, 15% of them detected once, and over 25% sits in the top ten.

The V call is TRBV28, the J call TRBJ2-3; no reliable D call. Sequenced sample: blood. The TCR originated in a woman in her twenties or thirties with Graves' hyperthyroidism. The CDR3 here is CASSLNLYSSGDTQYF. The CDR3 DNA sequence: TGTGCCAGCAGTTTAAATCTATACTCCTCTGGAGATACGCAGTATTTT.